A selection of T cell receptor beta chains follows, all from one sample in a study of cytomegalovirus exposure and HLA in healthy donors. The method was immunoSEQ multiplex PCR; TCRdb's version includes in-frame clones alone and lacks a portion of them. The data contain about 150,000 clones, 70% to 90% of them singletons. Sequenced sample: PBMCs. All receptors come from a man aged 25 to 40 in good health and CMV-seropositive. CDR3s include the opening cysteine and the closing phenylalanine or tryptophan. The D gene is left open where the match is weak. Some rows mark clone size as missing; the rest say once, few, many or name a class of expanded clone.

d_gene	j_gene	abundance	v_gene	CDR3aa	CDR3nt
.	TRBJ2-5	.	TRBV7-9	CASTRRDAEAQYF	TGTGCCAGCACCCGGAGGGACGCAGAGGCCCAGTACTTC
.	TRBJ2-7	.	TRBV2	CASSPSAASYEQYF	TGTGCCAGCAGTCCTTCAGCGGCCTCCTACGAGCAGTACTTC
.	TRBJ2-3	.	TRBV9	CASSRTGYDTQYF	TGTGCCAGCAGCCGTACAGGGTACGATACGCAGTATTTT
.	TRBJ1-1	.	TRBV27	CASSLRENTEAFF	TGTGCCAGCAGTTTACGGGAGAACACTGAAGCTTTCTTT
.	TRBJ2-1	.	TRBV4-1	CASTEVGLNEQFF	TGCGCCAGTACCGAGGTGGGTCTCAATGAGCAGTTCTTC
.	TRBJ2-1	.	TRBV29-1	CSVADRPAYNEQFF	TGCAGCGTTGCTGACAGGCCAGCATACAATGAGCAGTTCTTC
.	TRBJ2-2	.	TRBV27	CASSIIPTGSSGELFF	TGTGCCAGCAGTATCATACCGACAGGCTCATCCGGGGAGCTGTTTTTT
TRBD2	TRBJ2-1	.	TRBV11-2	CASSRGGGSLLNEQFF	TGTGCCAGCAGCAGGGGTGGCGGGAGTCTCCTCAATGAGCAGTTCTTC
TRBD2	TRBJ2-5	.	TRBV4-2	CASSQELSAGGYQETQYF	TGTGCCAGCAGCCAAGAGTTGTCAGCGGGAGGGTACCAAGAGACCCAGTACTTC
TRBD2	TRBJ2-2	.	TRBV7-3	CASSSIGTSGRRNTGELFF	TGTGCCAGCAGCTCGATCGGGACTAGCGGGAGAAGGAACACCGGGGAGCTGTTTTTT
.	TRBJ1-3	.	TRBV30	CAWSVGSSGNTIYF	TGTGCCTGGAGTGTGGGCAGCTCTGGAAACACCATATATTTT
.	TRBJ2-3	.	TRBV6-1	CASSRTVSTDTQYF	TGTGCCAGCAGCCGGACAGTGTCCACAGATACGCAGTATTTT
TRBD2	TRBJ2-1	.	TRBV18	CASSPGLAGGDEQFF	TGTGCCAGCTCACCCGGACTAGCGGGAGGGGATGAGCAGTTCTTC
.	TRBJ1-5	.	TRBV19	CASTRAAGSNQPQHF	TGTGCCAGTACTCGGGCGGCAGGGAGCAATCAGCCCCAGCATTTT
TRBD2	TRBJ2-7	.	TRBV4-3	CASSQERDVGSGIYEQYF	TGCGCCAGCAGCCAAGAACGAGACGTTGGTAGCGGGATCTACGAGCAGTACTTC
.	TRBJ1-1	.	TRBV7-9	CSSSLGVGAFF	TGTTCCAGCAGCCTCGGGGTTGGCGCTTTCTTT
.	TRBJ1-2	.	TRBV7-2	CASSLVAADYGYTF	TGTGCCAGCAGCTTAGTGGCGGCTGATTATGGCTACACCTTC
TRBD1	TRBJ1-2	.	TRBV15	CATSRAGTVNYGYTF	TGTGCCACCAGCAGGGCCGGGACAGTAAACTATGGCTACACCTTC
.	TRBJ2-4	few	TRBV28	CASSRGTRQYF	TGTGCCAGCAGTAGAGGGACTCGTCAGTACTTC
.	TRBJ1-1	few	TRBV7-9	CASSGFAPEAFF	TGTGCCAGCAGCGGCTTCGCTCCTGAAGCTTTCTTT
.	TRBJ1-2	once	TRBV18	CASSPPANYGYTF	TGTGCCAGCTCACCCCCAGCGAACTATGGCTACACCTTC
.	TRBJ2-5	.	TRBV13	CASSVGSRQETQYF	TGTGCCAGCAGCGTAGGTAGTCGACAAGAGACCCAGTACTTC
TRBD2	TRBJ2-3	.	TRBV19	CASGGLAASTDTQYF	TGTGCCAGTGGGGGACTAGCGGCTAGCACAGATACGCAGTATTTT
.	TRBJ2-1	.	TRBV13	CASSLIRGGYPLAEFF	TGTGCCAGCAGCTTAATTCGGGGAGGCTATCCCCTTGCGGAGTTCTTC
TRBD1	TRBJ1-1	few	TRBV7-3	CASSWGQGTEAFF	TGTGCCAGCAGCTGGGGACAGGGTACTGAAGCTTTCTTT
.	TRBJ2-5	.	TRBV12-1	CASSFGLALTFYQETQYF	TGTGCCAGCAGTTTTGGACTAGCCCTGACATTTTACCAAGAGACCCAGTACTTC
.	TRBJ1-1	.	TRBV11-3	CASSLIDTEAFF	TGTGCCAGCAGCTTAATAGACACTGAAGCTTTCTTT
TRBD1	TRBJ1-5	.	TRBV7-2	CASSLAPGRGDQPQHF	TGTGCCAGCAGCTTAGCGCCGGGCAGGGGGGATCAGCCCCAGCATTTT
.	TRBJ2-2	.	TRBV7-3	CASSSGTPTGELFF	TGTGCCAGCAGCTCCGGGACTCCCACCGGGGAGCTGTTTTTT
.	TRBJ2-5	few	TRBV18	CASSLNRDQYQETQYF	TGTGCCAGCTCACTTAACAGGGACCAGTACCAAGAGACCCAGTACTTC
.	TRBJ1-1	.	TRBV27	CASSSSLPSRAPEAFF	TGTGCCAGCAGCTCATCGTTGCCTAGCCGGGCCCCTGAAGCTTTCTTT
.	TRBJ1-5	.	TRBV7-2	CASSITTSNQPQHF	TGTGCCAGCTCTATAACGACAAGCAATCAGCCCCAGCATTTT
.	TRBJ2-7	.	TRBV7-9	CASSGRPGLGTYEQYF	TGTGCCAGCAGCGGACGTCCCGGACTGGGAACCTACGAGCAGTACTTC
.	TRBJ2-7	few	TRBV4-3	CASSKTQGTYEQYF	TGCGCCAGCAGCAAGACACAGGGTACCTACGAGCAGTACTTC